One and the same sample provided the 15 T cell receptor beta chains below, sequenced in a study of technical replicates of blood from a handful of donors. Sequencing used immunoSEQ multiplex PCR; TCRdb keeps in-frame clones, though not all of them. In the table there are around 68,000 clones, under 98% of which are singletons. The sequenced sample was T cells isolated from PBMCs. The receptors stem from a human donor in good health.

This clone showed up just once. Other DNA sequences in this specimen translate into the identical CDR3. J is TRBJ2-7 and V is TRBV27; 7 positions agree with TRBD1. The V segment lost 2 bases and the J segment 0 bases; nucleotides outside the gene matches: 1. Germline V CDR1 and CDR2: MNHEY, SMNVEV (reference sequence). CDR3 length: 14 residues. The CDR3 nucleotides are TGTGCCAGCAGTTTAGGGGACAGCTCCTACGAGCAGTACTTC. Its protein is CASSLGDSSYEQYF.

V and J are TRBV27 and TRBJ2-2; unclear D gene. With 3 bases removed from V and 4 bases from J, the gap between germline ends came to 6 bases. This CDR3 has 13 residues. CDR1 and CDR2 (germline): MNHEY, SMNVEV (reference sequence). The chain's CDR3 is CASSFGRTGELFF. CDR3 bases: TGTGCCAGCAGTTTTGGCCGCACCGGGGAGCTGTTTTTT.

This sequence joins TRBV9 and TRBJ2-5; D remains ambiguous. The CDR3 loop spans 13 amino acids. The ends were cut back, 0 bases at V and 5 bases at J, with 8 bases in the middle. Germline V gene lookup returns CDR1 SGDLS and CDR2 YYNGEE. The CDR3 DNA follows: TGTGCCAGCAGCGTAGCTTCCCTGGAGACCCAGTACTTC. It codes for CASSVASLETQYF.

The DNA of the CDR3 is TGTGCCTGGAGTATTTCCCTAGCGGGAGAATATACGCAGTATTTT. Its translation is CAWSISLAGEYTQYF. V usage is TRBV30 and J usage is TRBJ2-3; 10 bases are a match to TRBD2. V lost 2 bases and J lost 7; bases outside the gene matches: 9. CDR1 and CDR2 (germline): GTSNPN, SVGIG (reference sequence). The CDR3 length is 15 residues.

CDR3 DNA: TGTGCCAGCAGTGGTAATCACAGGGGTTTGGGGCAGCCCCAGCATTTT. It encodes CASSGNHRGLGQPQHF. The chain uses TRBV6-1 and TRBJ1-5, with 7 bases matching TRBD1. Germline CDR1 MNHNS, CDR2 SASEGT. V shed 4 bases, J shed 7 bases, and the junction held 13 bases outside the gene matches. The CDR3 totals 16 residues.

The genes are TRBV27 and TRBJ2-1, with D tentatively TRBD2 (5 bases). This CDR3 comprises 15 residues. Germline V gene sequence: CDR1 MNHEY, CDR2 SMNVEV (reference sequence). Trimming took off 7 bases at V and 6 bases at J, with 19 bases between the two ends. CDR3: CASNRDTSSSNEQFF. In DNA form, the CDR3 reads TGTGCCAGCAATCGCGACACTTCTAGCAGCAATGAGCAGTTCTTC.

The rearrangement uses TRBV25-1 and TRBJ2-3; possibly TRBD1 for D (6 bases). Germline CDR1 is MGHDK and CDR2 is SYGVNS. The CDR3 is made up of 18 amino acids. The V gene lost 5 bases and the J gene lost 0 bases, with 21 bases spanning the gap. CDR3 region: CASSKSKTGKTSTDTQYF. In DNA form, the CDR3 reads TGTGCCAGCAGTAAGTCTAAGACAGGAAAGACTAGCACAGATACGCAGTATTTT.

V gene TRBV6-5 combines with J gene TRBJ1-1; D is ambiguous. V dropped 6 bases and J dropped 1 base, with 15 bases sitting between them. Germline V CDR1 and CDR2: MNHEY, SVGAGI. The CDR3 consists of 15 residues. The CDR3, as DNA: TGTGCCAGCAGACCCCGGCCAGGAGGGAACACTGAAGCTTTCTTT. Residues: CASRPRPGGNTEAFF.

This sequence joins TRBV2 and TRBJ2-6, with D tentatively TRBD1 (5 bases). The V and J ends lost 5 bases and 2 bases respectively, with 10 bases between them. CDR1 is SNHLY, CDR2 FYNNEI, per germline. This CDR3 spans 15 amino acids. CDR3 residues: CASSLGDTGANVLTF. Written as DNA, the CDR3 is TGTGCCAGCAGTTTAGGGGATACTGGGGCCAACGTCCTGACTTTC. Looking up the rest from reference TRBV2 and TRBJ2-6 gives the full variable domain: EPEVTQTPSHQVTQMGQEVILRCVPISNHLYFYWYRQILGQKVEFLVSFYNNEISEKSEIFDDQFSVERPDGSNFTLKIRSTKLEDSAMYFCASSLGDTGANVLTFGAGSRLTVL.

The chain links TRBV7-9 to TRBJ2-2; 11 bases align to TRBD1. The V gene end was trimmed by 2 bases and the J gene end by 4 bases; junction bases not matched to a gene: 6. The CDR3 extends over 17 amino acids. The germline V gene has CDR1 SEHNR and CDR2 FQNEAQ (reference sequence). The CDR3 is CASSLKRDRGITGELFF. CDR3 nucleotides: TGTGCCAGCAGCTTAAAAAGGGACAGGGGGATCACCGGGGAGCTGTTTTTT.

The chain carries TRBV14 and TRBJ2-3; TRBD2 agrees at 9 bases. The CDR3 is 15 amino acids. The V gene's germline CDR1 is SGHDN and CDR2 FVKESK. V trimming: 1 base; J trimming: 9 bases; junction bases outside the gene matches: 8. For the CDR3, the DNA is TGTGCCAGCAGCCAAGTGTCTAGCGGGATCCACACGCAGTATTTT. Protein product: CASSQVSSGIHTQYF.

This sequence joins TRBV19 and TRBJ2-3; 8 positions match TRBD1. With 6 bases clipped from V and 2 bases from J, the junction kept 1 base outside the gene matches. Germline loops: CDR1 LNHDA, CDR2 SQIVND (reference sequence). The CDR3 sequence is 13 residues long. In DNA, the CDR3 is TGTGCCAGTAGGGACAGGGTCACAGATACGCAGTATTTT. It specifies CASRDRVTDTQYF.

The chain carries TRBV27 and TRBJ2-1; D possibly corresponds to TRBD2 (7 bases). V shed 5 bases and J shed 8 bases, with 13 bases lying between them. The germline V gene encodes CDR1 MNHEY and CDR2 SMNVEV (reference sequence). This CDR3 has 13 residues. CDR3 loop: CASSIGGRHEQFF. The CDR3 DNA follows: TGTGCCAGCAGTATCGGGGGGCGACATGAGCAGTTCTTC.

This chain uses TRBV19 with TRBJ1-1, with D hard to call. Per the germline V gene, CDR1 is LNHDA and CDR2 is SQIVND (reference sequence). CDR3 length: 15 residues. V lost 4 bases and J lost 0, with 12 bases in between. CDR3: CASSTQAVMNTEAFF. CDR3 nucleotide sequence: TGTGCCAGTAGTACCCAGGCAGTCATGAACACTGAAGCTTTCTTT.

V is TRBV28 and J is TRBJ2-2, with D possibly TRBD1 on 6 matching bases. This CDR3 has 13 amino acids. The germline V gene encodes CDR1 MDHEN and CDR2 SYDVKM. The V end lost 3 bases, the J end lost 5 bases, and 7 bases lay between the germline ends. DNA of the CDR3: TGTGCCAGCAGTTTGGGGGCTACCGGGGAGCTGTTTTTT. Protein product: CASSLGATGELFF.